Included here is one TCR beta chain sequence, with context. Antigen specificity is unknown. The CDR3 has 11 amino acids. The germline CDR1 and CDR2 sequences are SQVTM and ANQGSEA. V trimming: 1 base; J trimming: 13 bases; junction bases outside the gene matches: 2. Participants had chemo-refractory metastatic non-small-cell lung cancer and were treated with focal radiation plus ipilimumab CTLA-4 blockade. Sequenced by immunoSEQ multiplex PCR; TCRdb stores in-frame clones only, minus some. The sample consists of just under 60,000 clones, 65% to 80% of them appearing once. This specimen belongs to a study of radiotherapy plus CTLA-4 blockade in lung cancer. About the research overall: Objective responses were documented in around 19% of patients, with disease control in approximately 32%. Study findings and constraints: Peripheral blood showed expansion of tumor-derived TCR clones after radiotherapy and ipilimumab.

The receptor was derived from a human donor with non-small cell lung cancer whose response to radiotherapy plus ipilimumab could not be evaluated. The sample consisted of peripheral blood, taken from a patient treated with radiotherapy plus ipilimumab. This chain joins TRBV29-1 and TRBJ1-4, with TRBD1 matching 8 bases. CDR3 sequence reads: CSVEVDRGLFF. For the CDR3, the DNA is TGCAGCGTTGAAGTCGACAGGGGACTGTTTTTT. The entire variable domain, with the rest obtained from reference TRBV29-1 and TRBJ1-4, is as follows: SAVISQKPSRDICQRGTSLTIQCQVDSQVTMMFWYRQQPGQSLTLIATANQGSEATYESGFVIDKFPISRPNLTFSTLTVSNMSPEDSSIYLCSVEVDRGLFFGSGTQLSVL.